Listed below are T cell receptor beta chains from one sample, sequenced in a study of T-cell reconstitution after alpha-beta-depleted transplantation in children. Using its own MiXCR run on the PCR reads, TCRdb lists one record per CDR3 protein. Of a few hundred thousand distinct CDR3 sequences in the sample, approximately 20% were seen once. The input for sequencing was PBMCs, mostly from graft donor cells, taken 180 days after TCRalphabeta/CD19-depleted stem cell transplant. These receptors all stem from a male patient between 10 and 17 years old who had a stem cell transplant for acute lymphoblastic leukemia, so the T cells may come from the graft donor. CDR3s include the opening cysteine and the closing phenylalanine or tryptophan. D genes are given only for firm matches. Clone size, where shown, is once, few, many, or a class for clones that have expanded.

j_gene: TRBJ2-2; abundance: few; d_gene: TRBD2; v_gene: TRBV6-5; CDR3nt: TGTGCCAGCAGTTCGGGACTAGCGGGAGGTACGGCGAACACCGGGGAGCTGTTTTTT; CDR3aa: CASSSGLAGGTANTGELFF
j_gene: TRBJ2-7; abundance: .; d_gene: TRBD1; v_gene: TRBV19; CDR3nt: TGTGCCAGTAGTATCTCGACAGGGGGCCTATACTACGAGCAGTACTTC; CDR3aa: CASSISTGGLYYEQYF
j_gene: TRBJ2-1; abundance: .; d_gene: TRBD2; v_gene: TRBV6-1; CDR3nt: TGTGCCAGCAGTCGGACTAGCGGGAGCCCTTACAATGAGCAGTTCTTC; CDR3aa: CASSRTSGSPYNEQFF
j_gene: TRBJ2-1; abundance: .; d_gene: TRBD2; v_gene: TRBV19; CDR3nt: TGTGCCAGTAGCCTCAGCGGGATTGCCTACAATGAGCAGTTCTTC; CDR3aa: CASSLSGIAYNEQFF
j_gene: TRBJ2-3; abundance: .; d_gene: TRBD1; v_gene: TRBV20-1; CDR3nt: TGCAGTGCTGCAGGGGACGACAGGGGGCGGACAGATACGCAGTATTTT; CDR3aa: CSAAGDDRGRTDTQYF
j_gene: TRBJ1-6; abundance: .; d_gene: .; v_gene: TRBV15; CDR3nt: TGTGCCACCAGCAGTGAGGGGGAAAATTCACCCCTCCACTTT; CDR3aa: CATSSEGENSPLHF
j_gene: TRBJ1-4; abundance: .; d_gene: .; v_gene: TRBV5-1; CDR3nt: TGCGCCAGCAGCCCGGGGGGGCAACGGCTGTTTTTT; CDR3aa: CASSPGGQRLFF
j_gene: TRBJ2-1; abundance: .; d_gene: TRBD2; v_gene: TRBV3-1; CDR3nt: TGTGCCAGCAGCCAAGGGCGGCTAGCGGGAGTTTACAATGAGCAGTTCTTC; CDR3aa: CASSQGRLAGVYNEQFF
j_gene: TRBJ2-4; abundance: once; d_gene: TRBD1; v_gene: TRBV6-1; CDR3nt: TGTGCCAGCAGTGAAGGCTTGGGACAGGATCTAAACATTCAGTACTTC; CDR3aa: CASSEGLGQDLNIQYF
j_gene: TRBJ2-7; abundance: few; d_gene: .; v_gene: TRBV12-5; CDR3nt: TGTGCTAGTGGTTTGATAACAGGGGAGGTCATCTACGAGCAGTACTTC; CDR3aa: CASGLITGEVIYEQYF
j_gene: TRBJ2-7; abundance: .; d_gene: TRBD1; v_gene: TRBV5-1; CDR3nt: TGCGCCAGCAGCTTGGCAGGCAGGGGGTCCTCCGAGCAGTACTTC; CDR3aa: CASSLAGRGSSEQYF
j_gene: TRBJ2-7; abundance: few; d_gene: TRBD1; v_gene: TRBV5-1; CDR3nt: TGCGCCAGCAGCCTGGGACAGAGCGGCTCCTACGAGCAGTACTTC; CDR3aa: CASSLGQSGSYEQYF
j_gene: TRBJ2-3; abundance: .; d_gene: TRBD1; v_gene: TRBV12-3/TRBV12-4; CDR3nt: TGTGCCAGCAGCCTAACAATGGGACAGGGCACAGATACGCAGTATTTT; CDR3aa: CASSLTMGQGTDTQYF
j_gene: TRBJ2-7; abundance: many; d_gene: .; v_gene: TRBV5-1; CDR3nt: TGTGCCAGCAGCTTTCGGGGCGAGCAGTACTTC; CDR3aa: CASSFRGEQYF
j_gene: TRBJ2-5; abundance: .; d_gene: .; v_gene: TRBV3-1; CDR3nt: TGTGCCAGCAGCCAAGATGAGGGGCCGTTGGAGACCCAGTACTTC; CDR3aa: CASSQDEGPLETQYF
j_gene: TRBJ1-2; abundance: .; d_gene: .; v_gene: TRBV9; CDR3nt: TGTGCTAGCAGCGTAGGAAGAGAATATGGCTACACCTTC; CDR3aa: CASSVGREYGYTF
j_gene: TRBJ2-2; abundance: few; d_gene: .; v_gene: TRBV4-1; CDR3nt: TGCGCCAGCAGCCTGGGACGTAGCGTATCCCCCGGGGAGCTGTTTTTT; CDR3aa: CASSLGRSVSPGELFF
j_gene: TRBJ1-4; abundance: few; d_gene: TRBD1; v_gene: TRBV10-3; CDR3nt: TGTGCCACTAGGGGACAGGGAAATGAAAAACTGTTTTTT; CDR3aa: CATRGQGNEKLFF